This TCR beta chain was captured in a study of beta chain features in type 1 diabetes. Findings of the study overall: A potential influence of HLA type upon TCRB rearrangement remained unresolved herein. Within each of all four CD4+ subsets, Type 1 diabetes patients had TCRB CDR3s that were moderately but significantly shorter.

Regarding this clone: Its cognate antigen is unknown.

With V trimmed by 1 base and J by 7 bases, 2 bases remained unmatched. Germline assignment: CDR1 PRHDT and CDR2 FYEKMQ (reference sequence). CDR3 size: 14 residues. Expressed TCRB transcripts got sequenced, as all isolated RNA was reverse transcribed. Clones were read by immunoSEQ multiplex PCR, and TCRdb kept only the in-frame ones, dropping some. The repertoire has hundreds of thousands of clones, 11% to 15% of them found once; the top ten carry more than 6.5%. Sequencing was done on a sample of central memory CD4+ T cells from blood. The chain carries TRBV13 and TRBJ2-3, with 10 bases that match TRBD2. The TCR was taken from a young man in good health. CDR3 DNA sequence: TGTGCCAGCAGCTTAGTAGCGGGGGGACATACGCAGTATTTT. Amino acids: CASSLVAGGHTQYF. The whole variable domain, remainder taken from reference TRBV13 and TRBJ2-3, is AAGVIQSPRHLIKEKRETATLKCYPIPRHDTVYWYQQGPGQDPQFLISFYEKMQSDKGSIPDRFSAQQFSDYHSELNMSSLELGDSALYFCASSLVAGGHTQYFGPGTRLTVL.